This entry features one TCR beta chain sequence. This sample is part of a study of blood T cell repertoires in COVID-19. Study-wide context: Some COVID-19 samples were acute and others convalescent; all came from the United States, Italy and Spain.

Original analysis: Amplification with reference gene primers provided the estimates of nucleated cell counts. The assay was immunoSEQ multiplex PCR, and TCRdb's table has in-frame clones only and misses some. V and J calls plus clone size are reproduced from that table; the DNA served to infer D and trimming. The table lists about 270,000 clones, 86% of them singletons, with just under 9% in the top ten. The germline V gene has CDR1 LNHDA and CDR2 SQIVND (reference sequence). The CDR3 has 14 amino acids. Germline trimming cut 9 bases from V and 2 bases from J; bases unmatched to any gene: 5. The receptor was isolated from a man in his forties or fifties with active or convalescent COVID-19. Sequencing was performed on peripheral blood. J is TRBJ2-2 and V is TRBV19, with 8 positions matching TRBD1. This CDR3 reads CASRPGGNTGELFF. DNA of the CDR3: TGTGCCAGCAGACCAGGGGGCAACACCGGGGAGCTGTTTTTT.